This T cell receptor (beta chain) was documented in a study of long-term antiretroviral therapy in people with HIV. The study's findings and limits: Controls showed broader CDR3 length ranges than did the HIV repertoires.

Comments on this clone: Its antigen is not identified.

The libraries were made with immunoSEQ v3.0 at survey level. Here immunoSEQ multiplex PCR was the method, and the copy in TCRdb shows in-frame clones only, minus some. The sample records 40,000 to 60,000 clones, 80% to 90% being singletons. This receptor was taken from a woman under 30 with HIV. The sequencing used unsorted PBMCs, collected 0.8 years after starting antiretroviral therapy.

CDR3 coding DNA: TGTGCCAGTAGTACGGCGGGAGACTCCCGTACGCAGTATTTT. It codes for CASSTAGDSRTQYF. V is TRBV19 and J is TRBJ2-3; 7 positions match TRBD2. Germline V gene data show CDR1 as LNHDA and CDR2 as SQIVND (reference sequence). CDR3 length: 14 residues. V shed 4 bases and J 8 bases; nucleotides not matched to a gene: 9.